The 22 T cell receptor beta chains reported below all come from one sample, sequenced in a study of T-cell reconstitution after alpha-beta-depleted transplantation in children. The library targeted TCRbeta and was prepared with unique molecular identifiers. TCRdb processed the PCR reads anew with MiXCR; each CDR3 protein has one entry. The sample yields hundreds of thousands of distinct CDR3 sequences, about 25% seen once. This sample comprised PBMCs, obtained before TCRalphabeta/CD19-depleted stem cell transplant. All receptors come from a girl aged 2 to 9 with Fanconi anemia, due to receive a stem cell transplant.

This clonotype was seen many times. The chain uses TRBV4-2 and TRBJ2-2; D is unclear. From germline, CDR1 is LGHNA and CDR2 YNFKEQ. This CDR3 has 14 residues. V lost 3 bases and J 3 bases, leaving 8 bases between the germline ends. CDR3 region: CASSQEQHTGELFF. The CDR3 DNA follows: TGTGCCAGCAGCCAGGAACAGCACACCGGGGAGCTGTTTTTT.

This clonotype was counted only a few times. The chain couples TRBV20-1 to TRBJ2-7; TRBD2 agrees at 7 bases. The CDR3 is made up of 15 amino acids. CDR1 is DFQATT, CDR2 SNEGSKA, per germline (reference sequence). The trim removed 4 bases at V and 4 bases at J, leaving 13 bases unmatched. CDR3 sequence: CSAISLAEDLYEQYF. In DNA form, the CDR3 reads TGCAGTGCTATATCTCTAGCGGAAGACTTATACGAGCAGTACTTC.

The V and J genes are TRBV7-2 and TRBJ2-1, with TRBD2 matching 8 bases. J lost 3 bases, V lost 7 bases, and 11 bases had no gene match. Germline CDR1 and CDR2: SGHTA and FQGNSA. The CDR3 sequence is 16 residues long. This CDR3 is CASTLGRGGLYNEQFF. CDR3 in DNA: TGTGCCAGCACTCTAGGTCGGGGGGGCCTCTACAATGAGCAGTTCTTC.

This clonotype was counted a few times. The genes are TRBV20-1 and TRBJ1-2; D not certain. V gave up 1 base and J gave up 6 bases, with 9 bases separating them. The CDR3 extends over 12 amino acids. Germline-derived CDR1 and CDR2 are DFQATT and SNEGSKA (reference sequence). In DNA form, the CDR3 reads TGCAGTGCTAGAGGATCGGACGATGGCTACACCTTC. It yields the protein CSARGSDDGYTF.

This clonotype has a count of ten or more. V is TRBV12-3 or TRBV12-4 and J is TRBJ2-2; D remains unclear. CDR3 length equals 13 residues. V was cut by 3 bases and J by 4 bases, with 6 bases left in between. The CDR3 nucleotides are TGTGCCAGCAGTTTCCTGATCACCGGGGAGCTGTTTTTT. As protein: CASSFLITGELFF.

V and J are TRBV7-3 and TRBJ2-2; TRBD2 matches at 9 bases. This CDR3 is built from 16 residues. J lost 5 bases, V lost 2 bases, and 6 bases had no gene match. The germline CDR1 and CDR2 sequences are SGHTA and FQGTGA. CDR3 nucleotides: TGTGCCAGCAGCTTAGCGGGGGGGCAAAGAACCGGGGAGCTGTTTTTT. Translation gives CASSLAGGQRTGELFF. The entire variable domain, with the rest obtained from reference TRBV7-3 and TRBJ2-2, is as follows: GAGVSQTPSNKVTEKGKYVELRCDPISGHTALYWYRQSLGQGPEFLIYFQGTGAADDSGLPNDRFFAVRPEGSVSTLKIQRTERGDSAVYLCASSLAGGQRTGELFFGEGSRLTVL.

This clonotype was counted between two and nine times. The rearrangement links TRBV7-2 to TRBJ2-2; D remains unclear. This CDR3 has 16 amino acids. The V gene lost 6 bases and the J gene lost 7 bases, with 21 bases spanning the gap. Germline V CDR1 and CDR2: SGHTA, FQGNSA. CDR3 nucleotides: TGTGCCAGCAGGCGAATATTTGGGGTGGGAAGCGGGGAGCTGTTTTTT. Translated, it gives CASRRIFGVGSGELFF.

About this clonotype: The junction shows a germline mismatch at one end, possibly a read error. V is TRBV25-1 and J is TRBJ2-1; D uncertain. There are 16 residues in the CDR3. Germline V CDR1 and CDR2: MGHDK, SYGVNS. CDR3: CASSELGLLTYNVQFF. CDR3 in DNA: TGTGCCAGCAGTGAATTGGGATTACTTACCTACAATGTGCAGTTCTTC.

This clonotype was observed many times. The chain recombines TRBV20-1 with TRBJ2-1; weak D call: TRBD2 (6 bases). CDR3 length: 16 amino acids. V dropped 3 bases and J dropped 2 bases, with 17 bases sitting between them. Germline V gives CDR1 DFQATT, CDR2 SNEGSKA (reference sequence). CDR3 amino acids: CSASVAGNPPYNEQFF. The CDR3 DNA is TGCAGTGCTAGCGTTGCGGGGAATCCACCCTACAATGAGCAGTTCTTC.

This clonotype appeared a few times. This is likely a read error, given that the CDR3 carries no conserved phenylalanine or tryptophan at its end. This rearrangement joins TRBV20-1 to TRBJ2-7; weak D call: TRBD1 (7 bases). Looked up from germline, CDR1 is DFQATT and CDR2 is SNEGSKA (reference sequence). Trimming took 0 bases from V and 3 from J, leaving 12 bases between them. The CDR3 loop spans 14 amino acids. The CDR3 DNA follows: TGCAGTGCTAGAGATCCCAGGGGGGTCTACGAGCAGTACTTG. Translation: CSARDPRGVYEQYL.

Turning to this clonotype: Possible read error: a much larger clone is one base away. This chain uses TRBV12-3 or TRBV12-4 with TRBJ1-1; D unclear. The CDR3 has 15 residues. V gave up 1 base and J gave up 0 bases, with 9 bases separating them. The CDR3 DNA is TGTGCCAGCAGTTTAGAAGTCTGGGTGAACACTGAAGCTTTCTTT. Encoded protein: CASSLEVWVNTEAFF.

This clonotype was recorded many times. The chain combines TRBV20-1 with TRBJ2-7; TRBD2 is a possible D gene (5 bases). The V end lost 1 base, the J end lost 2 bases, and 9 bases lay between the germline ends. This CDR3 spans 13 amino acids. Germline V gene sequence: CDR1 DFQATT, CDR2 SNEGSKA (reference sequence). The CDR3 DNA sequence: TGCAGTGCTAGAGCCCGGGGTACCTACGAGCAGTACTTC. Its translation is CSARARGTYEQYF.

V and J are TRBV4-2 and TRBJ2-7; 8 bases are shared with TRBD1. V lost 5 bases and J lost 0; bases outside the gene matches: 18. Germline values: CDR1 LGHNA, CDR2 YNFKEQ. This CDR3 contains 19 residues. CDR3 in amino acids: CASSAPGQDYGGVSYEQYF. In DNA, the CDR3 is TGTGCCAGCAGCGCGCCGGGACAGGATTATGGAGGGGTCTCCTACGAGCAGTACTTC.

At least ten counts were recorded for this clonotype. The gene calls are TRBV29-1 and TRBJ1-2; TRBD1 aligns across 7 bases. The CDR3 runs to 11 residues. Losses at the gene ends were 6 bases for V and 6 bases for J; bases not matched to a gene: 4. Looked up from germline, CDR1 is SQVTM and CDR2 is ANQGSEA. In DNA form, the CDR3 reads TGCAGCGTGGGACAGTCCCATGGCTACACCTTC. This encodes CSVGQSHGYTF.

In this sample, this clonotype turned up a few times. This chain uses TRBV9 with TRBJ2-1; D is perhaps TRBD2 (7 bases). CDR3 length: 15 residues. Trimming shortened V by 0 bases and J by 7 bases, and 14 bases separated the two germline ends. Per the germline V gene, CDR1 is SGDLS and CDR2 is YYNGEE. For the CDR3, the DNA is TGTGCCAGCAGCGTAGAGGGGGGGGTCACTAATGAGCAGTTCTTC. Its protein is CASSVEGGVTNEQFF.

This clonotype was found many times. The chain recombines TRBV11-1 with TRBJ2-1; 13 nucleotides match TRBD2. V was clipped by 5 bases and J by 7 bases; unmatched bases: 11. From germline, CDR1 is SGHAT and CDR2 FQDESV (reference sequence). The CDR3 contains 17 residues. CDR3 sequence: CASSGLAGVGMRNEQFF. The CDR3 DNA is TGTGCCAGCAGCGGACTAGCGGGAGTAGGGATGAGGAATGAGCAGTTCTTC. Based on the CDR3 plus reference TRBV11-1 and TRBJ2-1, the full variable domain is EAEVAQSPRYKITEKSQAVAFWCDPISGHATLYWYRQILGQGPELLVQFQDESVVDDSQLPKDRFSAERLKGVDSTLKIQPAELGDSAMYLCASSGLAGVGMRNEQFFGPGTRLTVL.

This clonotype has only a few counts. V usage is TRBV7-2 and J usage is TRBJ2-2; D is possibly TRBD2 (5 bases). The germline V gene encodes CDR1 SGHTA and CDR2 FQGNSA. V dropped 2 bases and J dropped 4 bases, with 8 bases sitting between them. The CDR3 is 14 amino acids. CDR3: CASSLLTITGELFF. In nucleotides, the CDR3 is TGTGCCAGCAGCTTATTGACTATCACCGGGGAGCTGTTTTTT.

In its sample, this clonotype was seen many times. The chain has TRBV29-1 and TRBJ2-1, with 9 bases identical to TRBD2. CDR1 is SQVTM, CDR2 ANQGSEA, per germline. This CDR3 has 14 residues. V gave up 4 bases and J gave up 4 bases; unmatched junction bases: 5. DNA for the CDR3: TGCAGCGTTGTAGCGGGAGAAGGGTACAATGAGCAGTTCTTC. Translated: CSVVAGEGYNEQFF.

The chain links TRBV4-2 to TRBJ2-3; tentatively, D is TRBD2 (6 bases). Deletions cut 2 bases from V and 2 bases from J, with 11 bases between. The germline CDR1 and CDR2 sequences are LGHNA and YNFKEQ. The CDR3 consists of 15 residues. In DNA, the CDR3 is TGTGCCAGCAGCCAACTAGGGGAGGACACAGATACGCAGTATTTT. Its protein product is CASSQLGEDTDTQYF.

This clonotype was picked up a small number of times. The V gene is TRBV7-2, the J gene TRBJ2-1, with D maybe TRBD1 (5 bases). Trimming cost V 5 bases and J 5 bases, with 13 bases left between them. The CDR3 runs to 14 residues. Germline V CDR1 and CDR2: SGHTA, FQGNSA. The CDR3 loop reads CASSPIWGNNEQFF. In DNA, the CDR3 is TGTGCCAGCAGCCCCATTTGGGGCAACAATGAGCAGTTCTTC.

The chain links TRBV2 to TRBJ1-1; D remains ambiguous. This CDR3 is built from 15 residues. The germline V gene has CDR1 SNHLY and CDR2 FYNNEI. V was trimmed by 4 bases and J by 1 base, leaving 13 bases between them. The CDR3 region has the DNA TGTGCCAGCAGTGCGGTCCGTGGCTGGAACACTGAAGCTTTCTTT. This translates into CASSAVRGWNTEAFF.

V is TRBV27 and J is TRBJ2-7; 7 nucleotides align to TRBD2. Trimming took 5 bases from V and 3 from J; bases not matched to a gene: 4. Per germline, CDR1 MNHEY and CDR2 SMNVEV (reference sequence). CDR3 length: 13 amino acids. The CDR3 bases are TGTGCCAGCAGTCCTACTAGCGTCTACGAGCAGTACTTC. This gives the protein CASSPTSVYEQYF.